Presented here are 18 T cell receptor beta chains from one specimen sequenced in a study of CD8 T cells in Susac syndrome. An amount of RNA that ranged from roughly 0.5 to 1 ug was reverse transcribed with random hexamers. Each CDR3 protein gets one entry after TCRdb re-called the immunoSEQ multiplex PCR reads with MiXCR. The table includes 130,000 or so distinct CDR3 sequences, 75% to 90% detected once. Sequenced material: CD8+ T cells from PBMCs. These receptors all stem from a human donor with multiple sclerosis.

This sequence joins TRBV11-1 and TRBJ2-2, with 9 bases lining up with TRBD2. The CDR3 has 20 amino acids. Losses at the gene ends were 3 bases for V and 3 bases for J; bases not matched to a gene: 17. From germline, CDR1 is SGHAT and CDR2 FQDESV (reference sequence). Written as DNA, the CDR3 is TGTGCCAGCAGCTTGAGAATAATAGCGGGAGAAAAAAGGGACACCGGGGAGCTGTTTTTT. Translated, it gives CASSLRIIAGEKRDTGELFF.

The CDR3 region has the DNA TGTGCCAGCAGTTCCTCCCTCTTTCAGCCCCAGCATTTT. Translation: CASSSSLFQPQHF. The J gene is TRBJ1-5, the V gene TRBV27; D is ambiguous. Germline V CDR1 and CDR2: MNHEY, SMNVEV (reference sequence). V lost 4 bases and J lost 6, with 10 bases in between. This CDR3 is built from 13 residues.

The V gene is TRBV5-1, the J gene TRBJ1-2, with a tentative D call TRBD1 (5 bases). V gave up 0 bases and J gave up 1 base, with 16 bases separating them. CDR1 SGHRS and CDR2 YFSETQ come from the germline V gene. CDR3 length: 17 residues. CDR3 coding DNA: TGCGCCAGCAGCTTGGCTGCTGGGACTCAGGATAACTATGGCTACACCTTC. Amino acids: CASSLAAGTQDNYGYTF.

This clonotype is a singleton in its sample. The chain combines TRBV7-2 with TRBJ2-1; D unresolved. V was cut by 3 bases and J by 8 bases, with 11 bases left in between. The CDR3 totals 13 residues. Per the germline V gene, CDR1 is SGHTA and CDR2 is FQGNSA. CDR3 bases: TGTGCCAGCAGCTTGTCATCTTTTTATGAGCAGTTCTTC. This gives the protein CASSLSSFYEQFF.

As regards this clonotype: Germline is not matched at one junction end, which may reflect a read error. This chain connects TRBV5-5 to TRBJ2-1, with a possible D match to TRBD2 (5 bases). This CDR3 has 11 amino acids. Looked up from germline, CDR1 is SGHKS and CDR2 is YYEKEE (reference sequence). The CDR3 reads CASSSRGHLAF. The CDR3 nucleotides read TGTGCCAGCAGCTCCCGGGGTCATCTGGCCTTC.

The chain is built from TRBV24-1 and TRBJ2-1; 8 nucleotides match TRBD2. This CDR3 has 15 amino acids. V trimming: 10 bases; J trimming: 8 bases; junction bases outside the gene matches: 15. CDR1 is KGHDR, CDR2 SFDVKD, per germline. The CDR3 DNA follows: TGTGCCACATCTAGGGAGAGCGGGAGTTTGCATGAGCAGTTCTTC. Amino acid sequence: CATSRESGSLHEQFF.

This rearrangement joins TRBV6-2 or TRBV6-3 to TRBJ1-1, with unresolved D. Trimming left V 0 bases short and J 3 bases short, with 11 bases between. CDR1 MNHEY and CDR2 SVGEGT come from the germline V gene. The CDR3 is 15 amino acids. The CDR3 DNA reads TGTGCCAGCAGTTACTCGTGGGGAACGGACACTGAAGCTTTCTTT. Its translation: CASSYSWGTDTEAFF.

J is TRBJ2-1 and V is TRBV20-1, with 7 bases that match TRBD2. The CDR3 length is 11 residues. With 0 bases clipped from V and 12 bases from J, the junction kept 2 bases outside the gene matches. CDR1 DFQATT and CDR2 SNEGSKA come from the germline V gene (reference sequence). CDR3 sequence reads: CSAREGLWQFF. Here the CDR3 DNA reads TGCAGTGCTAGAGAGGGACTATGGCAGTTCTTC.

The count of this clonotype is one. The gene calls are TRBV12-3 or TRBV12-4 and TRBJ1-1, with D perhaps TRBD1 (5 bases). V lost 7 bases and J lost 4, with 10 bases in between. The CDR3 covers 12 residues. In nucleotides, the CDR3 is TGTGCCAGCACAGGGCGTGGCACTGAAGCTTTCTTT. It translates to CASTGRGTEAFF.

The rearrangement links TRBV19 to TRBJ1-2; D may be TRBD1 (6 bases). CDR3 length: 12 amino acids. CDR1 is LNHDA and CDR2 is SQIVND in the germline V gene (reference sequence). V was pared by 6 bases and J by 8 bases, with 13 bases between. CDR3 in amino acids: CASRIAGEGYTF. CDR3 nucleotide sequence: TGTGCCAGTAGGATCGCAGGGGAGGGCTACACCTTC. Using reference TRBV19 and TRBJ1-2 for the parts outside the CDR3, the full variable domain is DGGITQSPKYLFRKEGQNVTLSCEQNLNHDAMYWYRQDPGQGLRLIYYSQIVNDFQKGDIAEGYSVSREKKESFPLTVTSAQKNPTAFYLCASRIAGEGYTFGSGTRLTVV.

This CDR3 is CASSLRGLEQYF. CDR3 coding DNA: TGTGCCAGCAGTTTACGAGGGCTCGAGCAGTACTTC. The chain has TRBV28 and TRBJ2-7, with D maybe TRBD2 (5 bases). The germline V and J ends were trimmed by 2 bases and 6 bases, with 8 bases remaining between them. Germline V gene sequence: CDR1 MDHEN, CDR2 SYDVKM. The CDR3 length is 12 residues.

The gene calls are TRBV7-9 and TRBJ1-2; TRBD1 agrees at 8 bases. Germline V gene sequence: CDR1 SEHNR, CDR2 FQNEAQ (reference sequence). The CDR3 length is 17 residues. V trimming: 8 bases; J trimming: 6 bases; junction bases outside the gene matches: 20. CDR3 nucleotides: TGTGCCAGCCGGGGAGGGCAGGGGGCGAGTTTAATCGATGGCTACACCTTC. Translating gives CASRGGQGASLIDGYTF.

CDR3 in DNA: TGCGCCAGCACCGACCAGGGGATTGGGAGCTATGGCTACACCTTC. Its protein is CASTDQGIGSYGYTF. The rearrangement uses TRBV5-1 and TRBJ1-2; possibly TRBD1 for D (6 bases). CDR1 and CDR2 (germline): SGHRS, YFSETQ. The CDR3 has 15 amino acids. Trimming stripped 6 bases from V and 4 bases from J, with 19 bases between.

The rearrangement joins TRBV27 to TRBJ1-2; unclear D gene. The germline V gene encodes CDR1 MNHEY and CDR2 SMNVEV (reference sequence). This CDR3 region has 16 residues. V lost 4 bases to trimming and J lost 6 bases, with 21 bases between them. This chain's CDR3 is CASSSPDHGRTHGYTF. The CDR3, as DNA: TGTGCCAGCAGTTCCCCGGATCACGGGAGAACGCATGGCTACACCTTC.

V is TRBV18 and J is TRBJ2-7, with D uncertain. The germline V gene encodes CDR1 KGHSH and CDR2 LQKENI. The CDR3 is 13 residues long. Deletions cut 2 bases from V and 7 bases from J, with 12 bases between. The DNA for the CDR3 is TGTGCCAGCTCACCAAACCCAGAGTCTGAGCAGTACGTC. Protein: CASSPNPESEQYV.

A few counts support this clonotype. The chain carries TRBV5-6 and TRBJ1-2; D gene unclear. The V gene lost 0 bases and the J gene lost 6 bases, with 9 bases spanning the gap. Germline CDR1 reads SGHDT; CDR2 reads YYEEEE. The CDR3 covers 13 residues. CDR3 sequence: CASSLELQNGYTF. The CDR3 bases are TGTGCCAGCAGCTTGGAGCTCCAGAATGGCTACACCTTC.

The rearrangement uses TRBV28 and TRBJ2-2; TRBD1 agrees at 10 bases. CDR1 and CDR2 (germline): MDHEN, SYDVKM. Trimming at V came to 4 bases and at J to 1 base, leaving 0 bases not matched to a gene. The CDR3 loop spans 15 amino acids. Written as DNA, the CDR3 is TGTGCCAGCAGTTGGGACAGGGGGAACACCGGGGAGCTGTTTTTT. Encoded protein: CASSWDRGNTGELFF.

The V call is TRBV7-6, the J call TRBJ2-1; 8 bases map to TRBD1. The CDR3 contains 16 residues. Trimming took 5 bases from V and 4 from J; bases not matched to a gene: 10. Germline CDR1 reads SGHVS; CDR2 reads FNYEAQ. The CDR3 DNA is TGTGCCAGCAGCCATGTCGGCAGGGGGCCTTACAATGAGCAGTTCTTC. This gives the protein CASSHVGRGPYNEQFF.